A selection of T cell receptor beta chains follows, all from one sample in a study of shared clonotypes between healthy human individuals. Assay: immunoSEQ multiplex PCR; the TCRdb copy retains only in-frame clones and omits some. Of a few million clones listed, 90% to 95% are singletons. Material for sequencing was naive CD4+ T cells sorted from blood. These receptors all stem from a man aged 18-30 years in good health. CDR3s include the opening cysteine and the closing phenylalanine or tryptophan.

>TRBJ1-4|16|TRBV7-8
CASSLRTVTTNEKLFF
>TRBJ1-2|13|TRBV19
CASRGTKNYGYTF
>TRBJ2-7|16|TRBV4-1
CASSAPQRVLGDEQYF
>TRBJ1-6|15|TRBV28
CASSSPGGARSPLHF
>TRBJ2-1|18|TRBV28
CASSPSRWGTGSYNEQFF
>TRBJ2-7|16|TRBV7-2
CASSLVGRGLSYEQYF
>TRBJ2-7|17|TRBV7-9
CASSPERRDSPTYEQYF
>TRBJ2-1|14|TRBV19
CASTKQGMNNEQFF
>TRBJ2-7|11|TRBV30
CAWSRETPPYF
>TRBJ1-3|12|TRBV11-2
CASSSRVGTIYF
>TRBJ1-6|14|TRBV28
CASSLTSGGSPLHF
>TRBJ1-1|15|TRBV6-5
CASSSTSLGPAEAFF
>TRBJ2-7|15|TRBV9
CASSPLGSGTYEQYF
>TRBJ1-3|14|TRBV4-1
CASSQGRAGNTIYF
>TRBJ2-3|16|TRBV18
CASSPQGPGAADTQYF
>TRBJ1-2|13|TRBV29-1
CSVGTGAGYGYTF
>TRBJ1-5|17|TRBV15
CATSTGTGLSSNQPQHF
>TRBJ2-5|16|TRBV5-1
CASSQSSGGSRETQYF
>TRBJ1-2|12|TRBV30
CAWSGPGYGYTF
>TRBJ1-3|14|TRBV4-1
CASSLDRTGNTIYF
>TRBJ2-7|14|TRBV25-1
CASSEHATSYEQYF
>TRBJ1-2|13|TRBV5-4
CASSQDGFYGYTF
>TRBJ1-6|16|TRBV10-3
CAISEGGSSYNSPLHF
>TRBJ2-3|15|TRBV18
CASSPPPRGPDTQYF
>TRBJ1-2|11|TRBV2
CASSGGLGYTF
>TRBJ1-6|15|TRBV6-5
CASSYTGQGNSPLHF
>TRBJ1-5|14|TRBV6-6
CASSRDGSNQPQHF
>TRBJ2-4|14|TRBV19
CASSMTIAKNIQYF
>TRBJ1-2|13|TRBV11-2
CASRDTGVVGYTF
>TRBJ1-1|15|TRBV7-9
CASSPWGQPLTEAFF
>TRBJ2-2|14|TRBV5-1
CASRQTANTGELFF
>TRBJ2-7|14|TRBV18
CASSPPPGTYEQYF
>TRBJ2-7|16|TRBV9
CASSPRTGTGDYEQYF
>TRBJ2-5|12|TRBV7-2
CASSPMVETQYF
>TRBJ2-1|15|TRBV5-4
CASSLQGAESNEQFF
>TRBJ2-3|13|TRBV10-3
CAIRESPGDTQYF
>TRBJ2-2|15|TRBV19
CASSLGTANTGELFF
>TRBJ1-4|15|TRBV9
CASSVGLATNEKLFF
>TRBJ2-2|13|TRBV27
CATSGRFYGELFF
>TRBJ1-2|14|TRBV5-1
CASSSEVPNYGYTF
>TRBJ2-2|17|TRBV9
CASSVAGGGSVHGELFF
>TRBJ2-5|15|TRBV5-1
CASSFTSGDVETQYF
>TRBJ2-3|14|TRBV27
CASSWQGVADTQYF
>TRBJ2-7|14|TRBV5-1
CASSPAAADDEQYF
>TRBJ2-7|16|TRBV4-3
CASSQDLLAAPYEQYF
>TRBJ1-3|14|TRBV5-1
CASSRSNSGNTIYF
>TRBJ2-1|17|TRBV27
CASRSRAGLATYNEQFF
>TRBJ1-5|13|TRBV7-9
CASNGQGGQPQHF
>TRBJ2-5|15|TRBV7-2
CASGPRLRDGETQYF
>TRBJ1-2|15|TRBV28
CASSFLGQGNYGYTF
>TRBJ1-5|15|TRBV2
CASRAGTGNFTPQHF
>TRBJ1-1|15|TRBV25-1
CASSATGGPETEAFF
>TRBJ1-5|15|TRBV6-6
CASSSDRGSNQPQHF
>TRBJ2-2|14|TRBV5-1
CASSLGQGSWELFF
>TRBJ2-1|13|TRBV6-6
CASSYGWDNEQFF